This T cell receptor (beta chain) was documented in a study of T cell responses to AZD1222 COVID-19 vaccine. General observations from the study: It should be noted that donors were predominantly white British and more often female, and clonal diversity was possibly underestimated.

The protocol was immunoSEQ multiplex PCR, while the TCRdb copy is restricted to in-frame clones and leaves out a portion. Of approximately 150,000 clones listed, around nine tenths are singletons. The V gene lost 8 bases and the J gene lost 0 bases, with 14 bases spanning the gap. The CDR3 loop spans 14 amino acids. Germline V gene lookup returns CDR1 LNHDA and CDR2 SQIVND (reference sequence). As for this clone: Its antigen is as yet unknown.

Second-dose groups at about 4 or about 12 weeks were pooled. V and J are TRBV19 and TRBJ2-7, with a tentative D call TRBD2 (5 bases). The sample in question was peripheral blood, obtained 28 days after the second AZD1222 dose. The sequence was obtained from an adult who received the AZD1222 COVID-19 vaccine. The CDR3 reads CASSETTSSYEQYF. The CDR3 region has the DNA TGTGCCAGTTCAGAGACTACAAGCTCCTACGAGCAGTACTTC.